Shown below are 2 T cell receptor beta chains from a single sample sequenced in a study of radiation and T cells in renal cell carcinoma. Time point meaning: blood 4 weeks post-SBRT, at nephrectomy. The treatment was: 15 Gy SBRT to primary tumor, nephrectomy 4 weeks later. TCRdb keeps only in-frame clones here, not all; method: immunoSEQ multiplex PCR. The sample lists 60,000 to 95,000 clones, around 78% occurring once. The material sequenced was blood, taken from a patient whose treatment included radiotherapy and nephrectomy. These receptors all stem from a woman aged 55-70 years with renal cell carcinoma.

The rearrangement uses TRBV10-3 and TRBJ1-1; tentatively, D is TRBD1 (5 bases). CDR3 length: 15 amino acids. Deletions cut 10 bases from V and 1 base from J, with 19 bases between. Germline V gene data show CDR1 as ENHRY and CDR2 as SYGVKD. This chain's CDR3 is CATRDGEQGNTEAFF. The CDR3 DNA reads TGTGCCACGCGAGATGGTGAGCAGGGGAACACTGAAGCTTTCTTT.

The chain joins TRBV19 to TRBJ1-1; no clear D gene. Germline-derived CDR1 and CDR2 are LNHDA and SQIVND (reference sequence). The CDR3 extends over 12 amino acids. V lost 4 bases and J 1 base, leaving 4 bases between the germline ends. Here the CDR3 reads CASSTGNTEAFF. In DNA, the CDR3 is TGTGCCAGTAGTACAGGGAACACTGAAGCTTTCTTT. Combining the CDR3 with reference TRBV19 and TRBJ1-1 gives the whole variable domain DGGITQSPKYLFRKEGQNVTLSCEQNLNHDAMYWYRQDPGQGLRLIYYSQIVNDFQKGDIAEGYSVSREKKESFPLTVTSAQKNPTAFYLCASSTGNTEAFFGQGTRLTVV.